Listed here are 24 T cell receptor beta chains from one sample, sequenced in a study of control samples from healthy donors and cancer patients. Here immunoSEQ multiplex PCR was the method, and the copy in TCRdb shows in-frame clones only, minus some. The data show about 160,000 clones, roughly 94% seen once. The specimen sequenced was PBMCs. These receptors were collected from a man aged 55 to 70 with colorectal cancer.

The chain joins TRBV4-1 to TRBJ2-7; 7 bases map to TRBD2. The germline V gene has CDR1 MGHRA and CDR2 YSYEKL. The junction had 10 bases not matched to a gene; V was cut back by 1 base and J by 7 bases. This CDR3 region has 15 residues. In DNA form, the CDR3 reads TGCGCCAGCAGCCAAGCTTGGGCGGGGGTATATGAGCAGTACTTC. Translated: CASSQAWAGVYEQYF.

The chain couples TRBV5-5 to TRBJ1-5; tentatively, D is TRBD1 (6 bases). The CDR3 runs 16 residues. V was cut by 0 bases and J by 3 bases, with 13 bases left in between. Germline-derived CDR1 and CDR2 are SGHKS and YYEKEE (reference sequence). The CDR3 is CASSLGAGTNNQPQHF. For the CDR3, the DNA is TGTGCCAGCAGCTTGGGGGCAGGGACAAACAATCAGCCCCAGCATTTT.

V is TRBV14 and J is TRBJ1-1; D gene uncertain. The germline gives CDR1 SGHDN, CDR2 FVKESK. Trimming removed 3 bases from V and 1 base from J, with 9 bases in between. CDR3 length: 14 residues. The CDR3 loop reads CASSQPHENTEAFF. CDR3 nucleotides: TGTGCCAGCAGCCAGCCGCACGAGAACACTGAAGCTTTCTTT.

The sample holds one count of this clone. The rearrangement links TRBV6-5 to TRBJ1-2, with TRBD1 identical over 12 bases. V was clipped by 6 bases and J by 3 bases; unmatched bases: 5. Looked up from germline, CDR1 is MNHEY and CDR2 is SVGAGI. CDR3 length equals 15 residues. The CDR3 DNA reads as TGTGCCAGCAGCTCCTGGGACAGGGGGCACTATGGCTACACCTTC. It specifies CASSSWDRGHYGYTF.

This clone was counted only a few times. This chain links TRBV7-8 with TRBJ1-2; no clear D gene. V lost 4 bases and J 4 bases, leaving 10 bases between the germline ends. The CDR3 has 13 residues. Germline V CDR1 and CDR2: SGHVS, FQNEAQ. CDR3 sequence reads: CASSSGIGYGYTF. The CDR3 region has the DNA TGTGCCAGCAGCTCGGGAATTGGCTATGGCTACACCTTC.

This chain connects TRBV27 to TRBJ1-1, with TRBD1 identical over 7 bases. CDR1 MNHEY and CDR2 SMNVEV come from the germline V gene (reference sequence). V lost 6 bases and J lost 0; bases outside the gene matches: 7. The CDR3 length is 15 residues. DNA for the CDR3: TGTGCCAGCAGCCCGGACAGGACCATGAACACTGAAGCTTTCTTT. It codes for CASSPDRTMNTEAFF.

The CDR3 DNA sequence: TGTGCCACCAAGCGGACAGGGGAAGATACGCAGTATTTT. Translated, it gives CATKRTGEDTQYF. The genes are TRBV24-1 and TRBJ2-3; 9 bases match TRBD1. The ends lost 8 bases at V and 5 bases at J; junction bases unmatched: 4. The CDR3 totals 13 residues. Germline CDR1 is KGHDR and CDR2 is SFDVKD.

This clone was seen a few times. V and J are TRBV27 and TRBJ1-1; 10 bases fit TRBD1. Germline V gives CDR1 MNHEY, CDR2 SMNVEV (reference sequence). The CDR3 spans 17 residues. With 1 base clipped from V and 0 bases from J, the junction kept 5 bases outside the gene matches. CDR3 bases: TGTGCCAGCAGTTTATGGGAGACAGGGGGCGTGAACACTGAAGCTTTCTTT. This encodes CASSLWETGGVNTEAFF.

This clone was counted once. For the CDR3, the DNA is TGTGCCAGCAGCTTATCCCAGGGGCCTAATGAAAAACTGTTTTTT. Translation: CASSLSQGPNEKLFF. The chain carries TRBV7-9 and TRBJ1-4; weak D call: TRBD1 (6 bases). Germline V lookup: CDR1 SEHNR, CDR2 FQNEAQ (reference sequence). The CDR3 covers 15 residues. Trimming pared 2 bases from V and 3 bases from J, leaving 10 bases between.

The chain links TRBV5-4 to TRBJ2-3, with 8 bases matching TRBD1. Trimming at V came to 1 base and at J to 4 bases, leaving 5 bases not matched to a gene. Germline V CDR1 and CDR2: SGHNT, YYREEE (reference sequence). The CDR3 has 15 amino acids. The CDR3 sequence is CASSLQGAKADTQYF. The CDR3 DNA is TGTGCCAGCAGCTTGCAGGGGGCGAAGGCAGATACGCAGTATTTT.

The J gene is TRBJ1-1, the V gene TRBV6-5; 8 bases are shared with TRBD1. Trimming took 5 bases from V and 1 from J; bases not matched to a gene: 6. The germline V gene encodes CDR1 MNHEY and CDR2 SVGAGI. The CDR3 is 15 residues long. CDR3 in amino acids: CASSKDRVSNTEAFF. Here the CDR3 DNA reads TGTGCCAGCAGTAAGGACAGGGTGTCGAACACTGAAGCTTTCTTT.

This chain links TRBV5-1 with TRBJ2-5; TRBD1 agrees at 9 bases. The CDR3 is made up of 15 amino acids. V lost 0 bases and J lost 6; bases outside the gene matches: 6. The germline V gene has CDR1 SGHRS and CDR2 YFSETQ. This CDR3 is CASSLEQGAMKTQYF. The CDR3 bases are TGCGCCAGCAGCTTGGAACAGGGGGCTATGAAGACCCAGTACTTC.

The gene calls are TRBV7-6 and TRBJ2-2; D unresolved. Germline CDR1 is SGHVS and CDR2 is FNYEAQ. The CDR3 contains 13 residues. V lost 5 bases, J lost 4 bases, and 8 bases lay in between. The CDR3 region is CASSRTGTGELFF. DNA of the CDR3: TGTGCCAGCAGCCGTACGGGCACCGGGGAGCTGTTTTTT. The complete variable domain, with remaining parts taken from reference TRBV7-6 and TRBJ2-2, reads GAGVSQSPRYKVTKRGQDVALRCDPISGHVSLYWYRQALGQGPEFLTYFNYEAQQDKSGLPNDRFSAERPEGSISTLTIQRTEQRDSAMYRCASSRTGTGELFFGEGSRLTVL.

In its sample, this clone was seen once. V is TRBV4-1 and J is TRBJ2-6; D is undetermined. Germline-derived CDR1 and CDR2 are MGHRA and YSYEKL. This CDR3 contains 19 residues. The germline V and J ends were trimmed by 4 bases and 2 bases, with 21 bases remaining between them. In nucleotides, the CDR3 is TGCGCCAGCAGCCTCAAGTTTTCTGAACGTGGGCCTGGGGCCAACGTCCTGACTTTC. Its translation is CASSLKFSERGPGANVLTF.

On this clone: The junction and the germline gene differ at one end; a read error may be behind it. V and J are TRBV5-1 and TRBJ1-1, with 9 bases that match TRBD1. CDR1 and CDR2 (germline): SGHRS, YFSETQ. This CDR3 spans 14 amino acids. CDR3 bases: TGCGCCAGCAGCTTGGCCTCCTCCGGGACAGGGCTTTTTTTT. It encodes CASSLASSGTGLFF. Looking up the rest from reference TRBV5-1 and TRBJ1-1 gives the full variable domain: KAGVTQTPRYLIKTRGQQVTLSCSPISGHRSVSWYQQTPGQGLQFLFEYFSETQRNKGNFPGRFSGRQFSNSRSEMNVSTLELGDSALYLCASSLASSGTGLFFGQGTRLTVV.

This clone was seen only once. The chain combines TRBV27 with TRBJ2-1, with D perhaps matching TRBD1 (6 bases). In germline, CDR1 is MNHEY, CDR2 SMNVEV (reference sequence). This CDR3 comprises 13 residues. The V end lost 8 bases, the J end lost 2 bases, and 10 bases lay between the germline ends. The CDR3 sequence is CASGAGAYNEQFF. The CDR3 DNA reads TGTGCCAGCGGGGCAGGGGCCTACAATGAGCAGTTCTTC.

J is TRBJ1-1 and V is TRBV15, with TRBD1 matching 11 bases. The V and J ends lost 0 bases and 8 bases, in that order; junction bases with no gene match: 5. This CDR3 has 15 amino acids. CDR1 is LNHNV and CDR2 is YYDKDF in the germline V gene (reference sequence). CDR3 in DNA: TGTGCCACCAGCAGAGAAGGTGGGACAGGGGGAGAAGCTTTCTTT. This codes for CATSREGGTGGEAFF.

The chain is built from TRBV25-1 and TRBJ1-1; the match to TRBD1 covers 7 bases. With V trimmed by 4 bases and J by 11 bases, 10 bases remained unmatched. CDR3 length equals 13 residues. Germline lookup yields CDR1 MGHDK and CDR2 SYGVNS. In DNA, the CDR3 is TGTGCCAGCAGTGTCACAGGGGCTGGGGGGGCTTTCTTT. This codes for CASSVTGAGGAFF. Drawing the rest from reference TRBV25-1 and TRBJ1-1, the complete variable domain is EADIYQTPRYLVIGTGKKITLECSQTMGHDKMYWYQQDPGMELHLIHYSYGVNSTEKGDLSSESTVSRIRTEHFPLTLESARPSHTSQYLCASSVTGAGGAFFGQGTRLTVV.

The rearrangement uses TRBV7-2 and TRBJ2-3; D not resolved. The CDR3 loop spans 12 amino acids. Per the germline V gene, CDR1 is SGHTA and CDR2 is FQGNSA. Between the trimmed V and J ends, which lost 1 base and 2 bases, there was a span of 1 base. CDR3 amino acids: CASSLDTDTQYF. The CDR3 DNA reads TGTGCCAGCAGCTTAGACACAGATACGCAGTATTTT.

The V gene is TRBV28, the J gene TRBJ1-4; no clear D. V was clipped by 2 bases and J by 8 bases, with 6 bases between them. The CDR3 totals 12 residues. The V gene's germline CDR1 is MDHEN and CDR2 SYDVKM. CDR3 residues: CASSLSREKLFF. DNA for the CDR3: TGTGCCAGCAGTTTAAGTAGAGAAAAACTGTTTTTT.

The rearrangement links TRBV5-1 to TRBJ2-3; TRBD2 might be the D (6 bases). Trimming took 4 bases from V and 3 from J, leaving 12 bases between them. Germline V lookup: CDR1 SGHRS, CDR2 YFSETQ. The CDR3 has 14 amino acids. The CDR3 DNA reads TGCGCCAGCAGCCCCGGGACTCCTACAGATACGCAGTATTTT. It translates to CASSPGTPTDTQYF.

V and J are TRBV2 and TRBJ2-1, with TRBD1 matching 10 bases. Trimming took 5 bases from V and 6 from J; bases not matched to a gene: 4. The CDR3 extends over 14 amino acids. Germline-derived CDR1 and CDR2 are SNHLY and FYNNEI. The CDR3 coding sequence is TGTGCCAGCAGTTGGGACAGGGGATCCAATGAGCAGTTCTTC. Translation gives CASSWDRGSNEQFF. Filled out from reference TRBV2 and TRBJ2-1, the complete variable domain reads EPEVTQTPSHQVTQMGQEVILRCVPISNHLYFYWYRQILGQKVEFLVSFYNNEISEKSEIFDDQFSVERPDGSNFTLKIRSTKLEDSAMYFCASSWDRGSNEQFFGPGTRLTVL.

The V and J genes are TRBV29-1 and TRBJ2-1, with a possible D match to TRBD2 (7 bases). The germline CDR1 and CDR2 sequences are SQVTM and ANQGSEA. V was cut by 4 bases and J by 4 bases, with 14 bases left in between. The CDR3 runs to 14 residues. The CDR3, as DNA: TGCAGCGTTGTAGGGCGGGGGCCGTACAATGAGCAGTTCTTC. Protein: CSVVGRGPYNEQFF.

The chain uses TRBV3-1 (or the pseudogene TRBV3-2) and TRBJ1-1; perhaps TRBD1 as D (5 bases). Trimming left V 0 bases short and J 4 bases short, with 18 bases between. Looked up from germline, CDR1 is LGHDT and CDR2 is YNNKEL (reference sequence). The CDR3 is made up of 17 amino acids. The CDR3 region is CASSQEWTGGWGTEAFF. In DNA, the CDR3 is TGTGCCAGCAGCCAAGAGTGGACCGGGGGATGGGGCACTGAAGCTTTCTTT.